The 23 T cell receptor beta chains below were found in one sample sequenced in a study of graft-versus-host responses after intestinal transplantation. The protocol was immunoSEQ multiplex PCR, while the TCRdb copy is restricted to in-frame clones and leaves out a portion. The table lists tens of thousands of clones, 75% to 95% of them singletons. Their antigen targets remain unknown. This sample comprised unstimulated CD8+ T cells sorted from spleen or lymph node cells, obtained before intestinal transplant. These receptors were taken from a human donor who received an intestinal transplant.

This chain connects TRBV5-8 to TRBJ2-5; D gene uncertain. The CDR3 runs to 16 residues. CDR1 is SGHTS and CDR2 is YDEGEE in the germline V gene. Trimming cost V 2 bases and J 5 bases, with 19 bases left between them. CDR3 coding DNA: TGTGCCAGCAGCTTTTATACAGCCATTCCCGAGGAGACCCAGTACTTC. It is translated as CASSFYTAIPEETQYF.

The rearrangement joins TRBV10-3 to TRBJ2-7; D may be TRBD1 (5 bases). From germline, CDR1 is ENHRY and CDR2 SYGVKD. The CDR3 covers 14 residues. V dropped 0 bases and J dropped 2 bases, with 8 bases sitting between them. The CDR3 here is CAISESGVAYEQYF. DNA for the CDR3: TGTGCCATCAGTGAGTCAGGGGTTGCCTACGAGCAGTACTTC.

The chain has TRBV19 and TRBJ1-1; 9 positions agree with TRBD1. Germline CDR1 reads LNHDA; CDR2 reads SQIVND (reference sequence). The junction had 3 bases not matched to a gene; V was cut back by 3 bases and J by 1 base. This CDR3 comprises 15 residues. This CDR3 is CASSMGDRANTEAFF. The CDR3 DNA is TGTGCCAGTAGTATGGGGGACAGGGCGAACACTGAAGCTTTCTTT.

This chain uses TRBV27 with TRBJ1-5; D is ambiguous. This CDR3 spans 15 amino acids. Trimming shortened V by 2 bases and J by 0 bases, and 8 bases separated the two germline ends. Germline V gene data show CDR1 as MNHEY and CDR2 as SMNVEV (reference sequence). The CDR3 here is CASSLGGYSNQPQHF. CDR3 DNA sequence: TGTGCCAGCAGTTTAGGAGGGTATAGCAATCAGCCCCAGCATTTT.

The CDR3: CASSIGPGGANEQFF. Written as DNA, the CDR3 is TGTGCCAGTAGTATAGGCCCAGGAGGGGCCAATGAGCAGTTCTTC. This chain uses TRBV19 with TRBJ2-1; maybe TRBD2 (6 bases). V gave up 1 base and J gave up 6 bases, with 13 bases separating them. The CDR3 sequence is 15 residues long. Germline V lookup: CDR1 LNHDA, CDR2 SQIVND (reference sequence).

The rearrangement joins TRBV5-1 to TRBJ2-1; no firm D call. CDR1 SGHRS and CDR2 YFSETQ come from the germline V gene. The CDR3 consists of 13 residues. The V and J ends lost 4 bases and 6 bases respectively, with 11 bases between them. In DNA form, the CDR3 reads TGCGCCAGCAGCCTAATATACGCCAATGAGCAGTTCTTC. It is translated as CASSLIYANEQFF.

The CDR3 loop is CSVDGTGQYQETQYF. CDR3 sequence (DNA): TGCAGCGTTGATGGGACAGGGCAATACCAAGAGACCCAGTACTTC. The chain links TRBV29-1 to TRBJ2-5; TRBD1 matches 9 bases. CDR3 length equals 15 residues. V lost 3 bases, J lost 0 bases, and 5 bases stayed unmatched. CDR1 and CDR2 (germline): SQVTM, ANQGSEA.

The chain employs TRBV27 and TRBJ2-7, with 7 positions matching TRBD1. Germline V gene data show CDR1 as MNHEY and CDR2 as SMNVEV (reference sequence). The CDR3 has 13 residues. The J segment lost 7 bases and the V segment lost 5 bases, leaving 8 bases of the junction unmatched. The CDR3 DNA reads as TGTGCCAGCAGTCCACGACAGGGCGGGGAGCAGTACTTC. This gives the protein CASSPRQGGEQYF.

This chain joins TRBV7-9 and TRBJ2-5, with 7 bases fitting TRBD2. The CDR3 sequence is 16 residues long. Germline loops: CDR1 SEHNR, CDR2 FQNEAQ (reference sequence). V lost 2 bases, J lost 4 bases, and 10 bases stayed unmatched. This CDR3 is CASSLRPQAGRETQYF. Written as DNA, the CDR3 is TGTGCCAGCAGCTTACGGCCCCAAGCGGGGCGAGAGACCCAGTACTTC.

The chain uses TRBV4-1 and TRBJ2-5; 15 nucleotides line up with TRBD2. CDR1 is MGHRA, CDR2 YSYEKL, per germline. V lost 3 bases, J lost 4 bases, and 3 bases stayed unmatched. The CDR3 extends over 16 amino acids. The CDR3, as DNA: TGCGCCAGCAGCCAGGGACTAGCGGGAGGAGGAGAGACCCAGTACTTC. This codes for CASSQGLAGGGETQYF.

This chain connects TRBV11-2 to TRBJ1-2; unclear D gene. Germline V gives CDR1 SGHAT, CDR2 FQNNGV. V lost 1 base to trimming and J lost 7 bases, with 10 bases between them. This CDR3 has 13 amino acids. The DNA for the CDR3 is TGTGCCAGCAGCTTAGGCGTCCTAGGTGGCTACACCTTC. Amino acids: CASSLGVLGGYTF.

This chain joins TRBV6-5 and TRBJ1-4; D is ambiguous. Germline V gene sequence: CDR1 MNHEY, CDR2 SVGAGI. Trimming took 2 bases from V and 5 from J, leaving 9 bases between them. The CDR3 loop spans 14 amino acids. As DNA, the CDR3 is TGTGCCAGCAGTTACCGGGGAGGGAATGAAAAACTGTTTTTT. This translates into CASSYRGGNEKLFF.

This chain joins TRBV7-9 and TRBJ2-7; possible D gene TRBD2, 6 bases. The germline V gene encodes CDR1 SEHNR and CDR2 FQNEAQ (reference sequence). V lost 5 bases to trimming and J lost 5 bases, with 16 bases between them. The CDR3 covers 14 residues. The CDR3 protein is CASSPAGYVHEQYF. DNA of the CDR3: TGTGCCAGCAGCCCTGCGGGGTACGTCCACGAGCAGTACTTC.

This clone was counted once. This rearrangement joins TRBV29-1 to TRBJ2-7; a possible D gene is TRBD2 (5 bases). V was shortened by 4 bases and J by 3 bases, with 10 bases between the two germline ends. CDR1 and CDR2 (germline): SQVTM, ANQGSEA. The CDR3 is 12 residues long. The CDR3 DNA reads as TGCAGCGTTGGAAGAGACTACTACGAGCAGTACTTC. Its translation is CSVGRDYYEQYF.

The gene calls are TRBV10-1 and TRBJ1-4; D unresolved. V dropped 1 base and J dropped 7 bases, with 7 bases sitting between them. The germline CDR1 and CDR2 sequences are WNHNN and SYGVQD (reference sequence). The CDR3 runs to 13 residues. In DNA, the CDR3 is TGCGCCAGCAGTGAGTTACTCGGTGAAAAACTGTTTTTT. This gives the protein CASSELLGEKLFF.

V and J are TRBV2 and TRBJ2-7; D might be TRBD2 (5 bases). The V end was cut by 8 bases, the J end by 0 bases, with 8 bases between. Per germline, CDR1 SNHLY and CDR2 FYNNEI. The CDR3 is 12 amino acids. The CDR3 DNA reads TGTGCCAGCCTGACTATCTCCTACGAGCAGTACTTC. It translates to CASLTISYEQYF. Looking up the rest from reference TRBV2 and TRBJ2-7 gives the full variable domain: EPEVTQTPSHQVTQMGQEVILRCVPISNHLYFYWYRQILGQKVEFLVSFYNNEISEKSEIFDDQFSVERPDGSNFTLKIRSTKLEDSAMYFCASLTISYEQYFGPGTRLTVT.

This chain links TRBV7-9 with TRBJ1-5, with TRBD1 matching 9 bases. Unmatched junction bases numbered 9, after V lost 5 bases and J lost 4 bases. The CDR3 has 16 residues. Germline V gene data show CDR1 as SEHNR and CDR2 as FQNEAQ (reference sequence). CDR3 nucleotides: TGTGCCAGCAGCGCACCGGGACAGGGAGTGAATCAGCCCCAGCATTTT. It translates to CASSAPGQGVNQPQHF.

CDR3 nucleotide sequence: TGTGCCAGCAGCGTATCGACTAGAACAGATACGCAGTATTTT. This sequence encodes CASSVSTRTDTQYF. The chain is built from TRBV9 and TRBJ2-3; D is perhaps TRBD2 (6 bases). CDR3 size: 14 residues. V shed 1 base and J shed 3 bases, with 9 bases lying between them. In germline, CDR1 is SGDLS, CDR2 YYNGEE.

The V call is TRBV9, the J call TRBJ1-2; D is perhaps TRBD1 (5 bases). Germline V gives CDR1 SGDLS, CDR2 YYNGEE. The CDR3 sequence is 14 residues long. V lost 7 bases and J 4 bases, leaving 17 bases between the germline ends. The CDR3: CASGGEGSAYGYTF. The DNA of the CDR3 is TGTGCCAGCGGCGGGGAGGGGTCGGCCTATGGCTACACCTTC.

This sequence joins TRBV28 and TRBJ2-7, with D tentatively TRBD2 (5 bases). The CDR3 covers 13 residues. V lost 2 bases and J lost 1, with 6 bases in between. The germline V gene has CDR1 MDHEN and CDR2 SYDVKM. CDR3 amino acids: CASSLRGSYEQYF. The CDR3 DNA follows: TGTGCCAGCAGTTTACGAGGGTCCTACGAGCAGTACTTC.

This clone was counted between two and nine times. In the same sample, other DNA sequences code for this CDR3. This sequence joins TRBV6-1 and TRBJ2-7, with 9 nucleotides matching TRBD1. V trimming: 5 bases; J trimming: 2 bases; junction bases outside the gene matches: 4. Germline CDR1 reads MNHNS; CDR2 reads SASEGT. This CDR3 region has 14 residues. For the CDR3, the DNA is TGTGCCAGCAGTCCCGGGACAGGGCCCTACGAGCAGTACTTC. This gives the protein CASSPGTGPYEQYF.

V and J are TRBV7-9 and TRBJ2-3; 14 bases match TRBD2. V was clipped by 3 bases and J by 4 bases; unmatched bases: 3. This CDR3 contains 16 residues. CDR1 is SEHNR, CDR2 FQNEAQ, per germline (reference sequence). The CDR3 is CASSFLTSGGADTQYF. The DNA for the CDR3 is TGTGCCAGCAGCTTTTTGACTAGCGGGGGGGCAGATACGCAGTATTTT.

Comments on this clone: Other DNA sequences in the same sample also yield this CDR3. V and J are TRBV7-2 and TRBJ2-2, with 7 bases lining up with TRBD2. The CDR3 is 15 residues long. Germline CDR1 SGHTA, CDR2 FQGNSA. Trimming removed 0 bases from V and 5 bases from J; junction bases left unmatched: 3. DNA of the CDR3: TGTGCCAGCAGCTTAGCGGGGGGGAGGACCGGGGAGCTGTTTTTT. Protein sequence: CASSLAGGRTGELFF.